This TCR beta chain was found in a study of response to subunit inactivated influenza vaccine. This clonotype was observed at least ten times. The CDR3 extends over 14 amino acids. V was trimmed by 1 base and J by 7 bases, leaving 13 bases between them. TCRdb independently ran MiXCR on the RT-PCR reads; one entry per CDR3 protein. The repertoire includes 550,000 to 800,000 distinct CDR3 sequences, approximately 14% of them detected once, and 6.5% to 8.5% sits in the top ten. This rearrangement joins TRBV12-3 or TRBV12-4 to TRBJ2-5; possible D gene TRBD1, 6 bases. The specimen comprised PBMCs from blood, sampled 14 to 15 days before vaccination. This sequence was found in a man aged 45 to 65 who received an inactivated influenza vaccine. CDR3 residues: CASSLGTGYGTQYF. DNA for the CDR3: TGTGCCAGCAGTTTAGGTACAGGGTACGGGACCCAGTACTTC.